Sequencing of this T cell receptor beta chain was carried out in a study of CD8 T cells in Susac syndrome. 0.5 to 1 ug RNA was reverse transcribed with random hexamers. Amplification of TCR beta CDR3 by immunoSEQ multiplex PCR spanned 54 Vbeta and 13 Jbeta. TCRdb re-called the immunoSEQ multiplex PCR reads with MiXCR, one entry per CDR3 protein. The sample carries about 200,000 distinct CDR3 sequences, about 96% recorded once. Sequencing of TCR beta was performed on blood CD8+ T cells and on blood CD4+ T cells. Included as multiple sclerosis controls were treatment-naive patients who had stable or active relapsing-remitting disease. The sample was CD4+ T cells from PBMCs. The origin of this receptor is a human donor with multiple sclerosis.

The CDR3 loop reads CASSPPGAHEQYF. The CDR3, as DNA: TGTGCCAGCTCACCACCGGGAGCGCACGAGCAGTACTTC. The J gene is TRBJ2-7, the V gene TRBV18; possibly TRBD2 for D (5 bases). CDR3 length: 13 amino acids. Germline V lookup: CDR1 KGHSH, CDR2 LQKENI. Trimming took 0 bases from V and 5 from J, leaving 8 bases between them.